A selection of T cell receptor beta chains follows, all from one sample in a study of T cell responses to AZD1222 COVID-19 vaccine. TCRdb's table, derived via immunoSEQ multiplex PCR, lists solely in-frame clones and lacks some. This table holds tens of thousands of clones, 75% to 95% found once. The sequencing here drew on peripheral blood, taken 28 days after the second AZD1222 dose. Source of these receptors: an adult who received the AZD1222 COVID-19 vaccine. CDR3s leave out the opening cysteine and the closing phenylalanine or tryptophan.

V	J	CDR3
TRBV7-2	TRBJ2-7	ASSLVLAGKYEQY
TRBV9	TRBJ2-5	ASSVLQGLGETQY
TRBV11-2	TRBJ2-7	ASSMDRGTLYEQY
TRBV7-9	TRBJ2-7	ASSLSSYEQY
TRBV6-5	TRBJ2-1	ASSNPGQGWHEQF
TRBV3-1/TRBV3-2	TRBJ1-6	ASSQVPQTGSPLH
TRBV18	TRBJ2-5	ASSPPVKAGETQY
TRBV11-3	TRBJ2-3	ASSPGLAGTDTQY
TRBV28	TRBJ2-4	ASSLRWGREAKNIQY
TRBV6-5	TRBJ1-5	ASRSRNQPQH
TRBV6-2/TRBV6-3	TRBJ2-2	ASSYREVTGELF
TRBV14	TRBJ2-1	ASSQGLQQF
TRBV15	TRBJ1-4	ATSGDRVTEKLF
TRBV10-3	TRBJ1-1	AISESSPDWGTEAF
TRBV18	TRBJ2-7	ASSPLEGGNYEQY
TRBV28	TRBJ1-1	ASETGGVNTEAF
TRBV29-1	TRBJ1-1	SVAPETSGGTEAF
TRBV30	TRBJ1-4	AWRPGAATNEKLF
TRBV29-1	TRBJ2-7	SVTATGGQAEQY
TRBV28	TRBJ1-1	ASRPVIGNTEAF
TRBV5-1	TRBJ2-1	ASSLAPTSVEQF
TRBV3-1/TRBV3-2	TRBJ2-7	ASSQSTTGSEQY
TRBV30	TRBJ1-2	AWSDWTGLGYT
TRBV5-4	TRBJ2-7	ASSAGGKPYEQY
TRBV29-1	TRBJ1-1	SARRGQGAEAF
TRBV5-6	TRBJ1-6	ASSLSRLYNSPLH
TRBV7-8	TRBJ2-1	ASRSYNEQF
TRBV7-8	TRBJ1-5	ASSLWGPRSNQPQH
TRBV9	TRBJ2-1	ASSVGSSGSLNNEQF
TRBV18	TRBJ2-5	ASSEPGLTGETQY
TRBV27	TRBJ2-2	ASTHQIGTGDTGELF
TRBV5-1	TRBJ1-4	ASSLETANEKLF
TRBV18	TRBJ1-5	ASSPRDRQPQH
TRBV28	TRBJ1-2	ASSFSGGDLYGYT
TRBV7-9	TRBJ2-1	ASSLVGSGKYNEQF
TRBV27	TRBJ2-5	ASSTRRTRQETQY
TRBV10-3	TRBJ2-5	AISGTSLETQY
TRBV7-6	TRBJ2-3	ASSLVAGGTDTQY
TRBV23-1	TRBJ2-7	ASSLAGNYEQY
TRBV18	TRBJ1-3	ASSLATGISGNTIY
TRBV10-1	TRBJ2-7	ASSESGTGSYEQY
TRBV21-1	TRBJ1-6	ASSVRRRGISLH
TRBV7-7	TRBJ2-1	ASSSSGLAGYEQF
TRBV9	TRBJ1-2	ASSVTDSPTLNYGYT
TRBV6-2/TRBV6-3	TRBJ1-1	ASSKHTGSGTEAF
TRBV12-3/TRBV12-4	TRBJ2-5	ASTHTERETQY
TRBV7-6	TRBJ2-3	ASSPLAGGSTDTQY